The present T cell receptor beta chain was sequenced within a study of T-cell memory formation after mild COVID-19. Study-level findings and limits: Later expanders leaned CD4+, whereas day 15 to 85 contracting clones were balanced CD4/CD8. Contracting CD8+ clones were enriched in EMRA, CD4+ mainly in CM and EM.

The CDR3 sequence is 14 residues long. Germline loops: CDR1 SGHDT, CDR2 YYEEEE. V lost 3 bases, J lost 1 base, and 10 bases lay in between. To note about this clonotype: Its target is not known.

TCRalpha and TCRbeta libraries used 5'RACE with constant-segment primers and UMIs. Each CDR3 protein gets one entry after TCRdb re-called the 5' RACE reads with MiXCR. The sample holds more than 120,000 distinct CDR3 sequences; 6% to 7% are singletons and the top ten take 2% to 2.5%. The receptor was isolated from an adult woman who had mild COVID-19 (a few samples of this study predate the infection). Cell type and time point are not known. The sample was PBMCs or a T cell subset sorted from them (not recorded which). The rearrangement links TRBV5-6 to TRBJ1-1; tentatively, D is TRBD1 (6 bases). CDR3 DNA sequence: TGTGCCAGCAGCTCCCTGGACAGGAACACTGAAGCTTTCTTT. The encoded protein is CASSSLDRNTEAFF.